This entry lists 31 T cell receptor beta chains sequenced from one sample in a study of CD8+CD57+ T cells in acquired aplastic anemia. Profiling that covered TCR beta VDJ and CDR3 relied on genomic DNA as its template. MiXCR, run by TCRdb on the reads, gives a single entry per CDR3 protein. The sample has about 190,000 distinct CDR3 sequences; about 53% are singletons. Sequenced material: sorted CD4+, CD8+, or CD8+CD57+ T cells (not recorded which) from PBMCs. The receptors were gathered from a human donor in good health, serving as a control.

A note on this clonotype: A much more abundant neighbour one base away suggests this may be a read error. This CDR3 fails to terminate in the conserved phenylalanine or tryptophan, so it likely reflects a read error. V and J are TRBV28 and TRBJ1-1, with 7 nucleotides matching TRBD1. The germline CDR1 and CDR2 sequences are MDHEN and SYDVKM. The V segment lost 3 bases and the J segment 5 bases; nucleotides outside the gene matches: 6. CDR3 length: 14 amino acids. This CDR3 reads CASSFGGRGTEAFY. The DNA for the CDR3 is TGTGCCAGCAGTTTCGGGGGCAGGGGGACTGAAGCTTTCTAT.

The chain uses TRBV25-1 and TRBJ1-3; possible D gene TRBD1, 5 bases. CDR1 is MGHDK, CDR2 SYGVNS, per germline. The V end was cut by 6 bases, the J end by 3 bases, with 27 bases between. CDR3 length: 19 residues. In DNA, the CDR3 is TGTGCCAGCAGAGGGGACCCGCCCCGTAAGGGGAAGGTTGGAAACACCATATATTTT. Amino acids: CASRGDPPRKGKVGNTIYF.

This clonotype occurred a few times. This chain links TRBV7-8 with TRBJ2-3, with D perhaps given as TRBD1 or TRBD2 (5 bases each). The V and J ends lost 6 bases and 11 bases respectively, with 21 bases between them. The CDR3 sequence is 14 residues long. CDR1 is SGHVS and CDR2 is FQNEAQ in the germline V gene. CDR3 residues: CASRMRGAYNEQYF. The CDR3 DNA reads as TGTGCCAGCAGAATGAGGGGTGCCTACAATGAGCAGTATTTT.

The chain couples TRBV5-6 to TRBJ1-1; no clear D gene. The CDR3 runs to 11 residues. V lost 5 bases and J lost 3, with 5 bases in between. The V gene's germline CDR1 is SGHDT and CDR2 YYEEEE. The CDR3: CASRSDTEAFF. The CDR3 DNA reads TGTGCCAGCAGATCGGACACTGAAGCTTTCTTT.

This clonotype was observed at least ten times. The J gene is TRBJ2-3, the V gene TRBV13, with D possibly matching TRBD1 (6 bases). Germline loops: CDR1 PRHDT, CDR2 FYEKMQ (reference sequence). The CDR3 has 17 residues. V lost 0 bases and J lost 1, with 14 bases in between. The CDR3 nucleotides are TGTGCCAGCAGCTTAGGATTCAGGGGTTCGGGCACAGATACGCAGTATTTT. It translates to CASSLGFRGSGTDTQYF.

The sample holds one count of this clonotype. This rearrangement joins TRBV15 to TRBJ1-4; tentatively, D is TRBD1 (5 bases). The CDR3 extends over 17 amino acids. Trimming stripped 0 bases from V and 3 bases from J, with 14 bases between. Per the germline V gene, CDR1 is LNHNV and CDR2 is YYDKDF (reference sequence). CDR3 region: CATSRDRGAGANEKLFF. The DNA of the CDR3 is TGTGCCACCAGCAGAGATCGAGGGGCCGGGGCTAATGAAAAACTGTTTTTT.

A remark on this clonotype: At one end, the junction sequence differs from germline, possibly due to a read error. The gene calls are TRBV19 and TRBJ1-1; 7 bases line up with TRBD1. Germline V gene sequence: CDR1 LNHDA, CDR2 SQIVND (reference sequence). The CDR3 has 15 residues. CDR3 in amino acids: CANSRGQGGNTEAFF. The CDR3 region has the DNA TGTGCCAATAGTAGAGGCCAGGGGGGGAACACTGAAGCTTTCTTT.

This CDR3 is CASISPGLYEQYF. CDR3 DNA sequence: TGTGCCAGCATCTCCCCCGGGCTTTACGAGCAGTACTTC. V gene TRBV28 combines with J gene TRBJ2-7; D ambiguous. The CDR3 is 13 residues long. Trimming cost V 7 bases and J 4 bases, with 14 bases left between them. Per the germline V gene, CDR1 is MDHEN and CDR2 is SYDVKM.

This chain joins TRBV7-2 and TRBJ2-3, with D possibly being TRBD1 (6 bases). This CDR3 comprises 14 residues. Germline assignment: CDR1 SGHTA and CDR2 FQGNSA. V dropped 5 bases and J dropped 2 bases, with 11 bases sitting between them. CDR3 protein: CASSLDRNTDTQYF. The DNA of the CDR3 is TGTGCCAGCAGCCTAGACAGGAACACAGATACGCAGTATTTT.

A word on this clonotype: One junction end does not reproduce the germline sequence, and a read error may be involved. V and J are TRBV20-1 and TRBJ2-5, with 9 bases that match TRBD1. Germline V CDR1 and CDR2: DFQATT, SNEGSKA (reference sequence). The CDR3 has 14 amino acids. CDR3 sequence: CSARGTGSPETQYF. In nucleotides, the CDR3 is TGCAGTGCAAGAGGGACAGGGAGTCCAGAGACCCAGTACTTC.

This rearrangement joins TRBV7-9 to TRBJ2-3; TRBD2 agrees at 7 bases. The germline CDR1 and CDR2 sequences are SEHNR and FQNEAQ (reference sequence). The V and J ends lost 4 bases and 2 bases, in that order; junction bases with no gene match: 6. CDR3 length: 15 residues. Here the CDR3 DNA reads TGTGCCAGCAGCTCCCGCGGGGGTACCACAGATACGCAGTATTTT. Its protein product is CASSSRGGTTDTQYF.

The rearrangement uses TRBV9 and TRBJ2-1; TRBD1 might be the D (6 bases). This CDR3 has 14 amino acids. V was pared by 4 bases and J by 3 bases, with 11 bases between. Germline CDR1 is SGDLS and CDR2 is YYNGEE. The CDR3 here is CASSLDSNYNEQFF. CDR3 DNA sequence: TGTGCCAGCAGCCTGGACAGTAACTACAATGAGCAGTTCTTC. The whole variable domain, remainder taken from reference TRBV9 and TRBJ2-1, is DSGVTQTPKHLITATGQRVTLRCSPRSGDLSVYWYQQSLDQGLQFLIQYYNGEERAKGNILERFSAQQFPDLHSELNLSSLELGDSALYFCASSLDSNYNEQFFGPGTRLTVL.

This CDR3 reads CARPLTDNYTF. CDR3 coding DNA: TGTGCCAGGCCCCTGACGGACAACTACACCTTC. The chain has TRBV19 and TRBJ1-2, with D perhaps TRBD1 (5 bases). The V end lost 9 bases, the J end lost 10 bases, and 15 bases lay between the germline ends. This CDR3 is 11 amino acids long. Germline CDR1 LNHDA, CDR2 SQIVND (reference sequence). The variable domain in full, with the rest retrieved from reference TRBV19 and TRBJ1-2, is DGGITQSPKYLFRKEGQNVTLSCEQNLNHDAMYWYRQDPGQGLRLIYYSQIVNDFQKGDIAEGYSVSREKKESFPLTVTSAQKNPTAFYLCARPLTDNYTFGSGTRLTVV.

This clonotype appeared many times. The chain combines TRBV6-5 with TRBJ2-7, with a weak D call TRBD1 (6 bases). V lost 0 bases and J lost 2, with 11 bases in between. The CDR3 length is 15 residues. Per germline, CDR1 MNHEY and CDR2 SVGAGI. CDR3 DNA: TGTGCCAGCAGTTACTCGAAGGCAGGGGCCTACGAGCAGTACTTC. Translation gives CASSYSKAGAYEQYF.

This clonotype was recorded only once. No conserved phenylalanine or tryptophan is present at the end of the CDR3, so a read error is the likely explanation. The DNA is left out, because the CDR3 cannot be placed on it with certainty; the CDR3 is given as TCRdb lists it. The chain has TRBV7-2 and TRBJ1-6; TRBD1, the D gene given by the table, was not confirmed from the DNA. The germline V gene encodes CDR1 SGHTA and CDR2 FQGNSA. The CDR3 is 8 residues long, ends included. CDR3 loop: CASSFIGT.

This chain joins TRBV24-1 and TRBJ2-2, with 9 bases fitting TRBD1. The CDR3 totals 17 residues. V trimming: 4 bases; J trimming: 4 bases; junction bases outside the gene matches: 9. Germline assignment: CDR1 KGHDR and CDR2 SFDVKD. CDR3 in amino acids: CATSDLTGGGGTGELFF. The CDR3 DNA reads as TGTGCCACCAGTGACCTTACAGGGGGCGGGGGCACCGGGGAGCTGTTTTTT.

This clonotype was picked up many times. V and J are TRBV6-1 and TRBJ1-1; 7 bases are a match to TRBD1. CDR3 length equals 13 residues. The J segment lost 11 bases and the V segment lost 2 bases, leaving 8 bases of the junction unmatched. The germline CDR1 and CDR2 sequences are MNHNS and SASEGT. CDR3 coding DNA: TGTGCCAGCAGTGAAAGCAACAGGGGTGTGGCTTTCTTT. Translating it yields CASSESNRGVAFF.

This sequence joins TRBV7-6 and TRBJ2-7; TRBD2 is a possible D gene (6 bases). This CDR3 spans 12 amino acids. Germline assignment: CDR1 SGHVS and CDR2 FNYEAQ. The V and J ends lost 1 base and 5 bases respectively, with 6 bases between them. The CDR3 sequence: CASSLGGDEQYF. The CDR3 DNA reads as TGTGCCAGCAGCTTAGGGGGGGACGAGCAGTACTTC.

This clonotype has at least ten counts. The chain combines TRBV12-3 or TRBV12-4 with TRBJ2-1; the D is unclear. The CDR3 has 13 amino acids. The germline V and J ends were trimmed by 7 bases and 5 bases, with 12 bases remaining between them. CDR3: CASTSDRDNEQFF. In nucleotides, the CDR3 is TGTGCCAGCACTTCGGACCGAGACAATGAGCAGTTCTTC.

This clonotype was detected ten times or more. V gene TRBV24-1 combines with J gene TRBJ2-2; D not certain. In germline, CDR1 is KGHDR, CDR2 SFDVKD. The CDR3 is 16 residues long. V shed 4 bases and J shed 2 bases, with 13 bases lying between them. CDR3 DNA sequence: TGTGCCACCAGTGACCTCAGGAATACAAACACCGGGGAGCTGTTTTTT. Encoded protein: CATSDLRNTNTGELFF.

This clonotype was detected many times. This sequence joins TRBV6-2 or TRBV6-3 and TRBJ2-7, with 8 bases matching TRBD1. Germline values: CDR1 MNHEY, CDR2 SVGEGT. Trimming took 8 bases from V and 5 from J; bases not matched to a gene: 5. This CDR3 contains 12 residues. The CDR3 loop is CASLKTGDEQYF. In nucleotides, the CDR3 is TGTGCCAGCTTAAAGACAGGGGACGAGCAGTACTTC.

The gene calls are TRBV29-1 and TRBJ1-1, with D unclear. This CDR3 is built from 13 residues. CDR1 SQVTM and CDR2 ANQGSEA come from the germline V gene. V lost 4 bases and J lost 4, with 13 bases in between. CDR3 in DNA: TGCAGCGTTGTCGGGCAGGCCCCCACTGAAGCTTTCTTT. Its protein product is CSVVGQAPTEAFF.

Points on this clonotype: An end of the junction differs from the germline gene, which may be a read error. The chain links TRBV27 to TRBJ1-2, with D maybe TRBD1 (5 bases). Germline V gene data show CDR1 as MNHEY and CDR2 as SMNVEV (reference sequence). This CDR3 region has 13 residues. The CDR3 coding sequence is TGTGCCAGCAGTTCTAGACAGTCTTATGGCTGCACCTTC. Translation gives CASSSRQSYGCTF.

This clonotype was detected many times. The V and J genes are TRBV20-1 and TRBJ1-6, with 7 nucleotides matching TRBD1. This CDR3 has 14 amino acids. CDR1 is DFQATT and CDR2 is SNEGSKA in the germline V gene (reference sequence). With V trimmed by 3 bases and J by 6 bases, 5 bases remained unmatched. The CDR3: CSASPTGANSPLHF. The CDR3 nucleotides read TGCAGTGCTAGCCCTACAGGGGCTAATTCACCCCTCCACTTT.

The chain is built from TRBV15 and TRBJ2-7, with D perhaps matching TRBD1 (5 bases). Germline CDR1 and CDR2: LNHNV and YYDKDF (reference sequence). Between the trimmed V and J ends, which lost 0 bases and 3 bases, there was a span of 12 bases. The CDR3 runs 15 residues. The CDR3: CATSRDHSQGYEQYF. As DNA, the CDR3 is TGTGCCACCAGCAGAGATCACAGCCAGGGCTACGAGCAGTACTTC.

The rearrangement joins TRBV7-9 to TRBJ2-7, with 11 bases lining up with TRBD2. CDR3 length equals 15 residues. Trimming cost V 4 bases and J 3 bases; bases outside gene matches: 5. The germline gives CDR1 SEHNR, CDR2 FQNEAQ (reference sequence). The CDR3 nucleotides read TGTGCCAGCAGCTCCTCTAGCGGGAGGTTCTACGAGCAGTACTTC. The encoded protein is CASSSSSGRFYEQYF.

This clonotype was counted many times. The CDR3 region has the DNA TGTGCCAGCAGTTTAAGGCAGGGAGTCCACGAGCAGTACTTC. The encoded protein is CASSLRQGVHEQYF. The chain joins TRBV12-3 or TRBV12-4 to TRBJ2-7; D may correspond to TRBD1 or TRBD2 (5 bases each). This CDR3 region has 14 residues. Trimming pared 2 bases from V and 5 bases from J, leaving 13 bases between.

Details on this clonotype: A much bigger clone sits one base away, suggesting this may be a read error. The chain has TRBV3-2 and TRBJ1-2; the table gives TRBD1 as D, unverified against the DNA. TRBV3-2 is described as a pseudogene. This CDR3 region has 15 residues. DNA for the CDR3: TGTGCCAGCAGCCAATCCACAGGGGCAAGCTATGGCTACACCTTC. This encodes CASSQSTGASYGYTF.

The gene calls are TRBV7-6 and TRBJ2-3, with 13 bases matching TRBD2. With V trimmed by 1 base and J by 1 base, 11 bases remained unmatched. CDR3 length: 20 residues. Per germline, CDR1 SGHVS and CDR2 FNYEAQ. As DNA, the CDR3 is TGTGCCAGCAGCTTAGGGGTCACTAGCGGGGGGGCACTTGGCACAGATACGCAGTATTTT. This codes for CASSLGVTSGGALGTDTQYF.

Concerning this clonotype: A much bigger clone sits one base away, suggesting this may be a read error. This rearrangement joins TRBV5-4 to TRBJ1-1, with D perhaps matching TRBD1 (6 bases). The CDR3 sequence is 14 residues long. Germline values: CDR1 SGHNT, CDR2 YYREEE (reference sequence). Here the CDR3 reads CASSFTGQNIEAFF. In nucleotides, the CDR3 is TGTGCCAGCAGCTTTACAGGGCAGAACATTGAAGCTTTCTTT.

The V and J genes are TRBV7-2 and TRBJ1-6, with D maybe TRBD1 (6 bases). In germline, CDR1 is SGHTA, CDR2 FQGNSA. The V end lost 6 bases, the J end lost 8 bases, and 17 bases lay between the germline ends. The CDR3 is made up of 15 amino acids. For the CDR3, the DNA is TGTGCCAGCAGGTCTAATCAGGGGCGGGATTCACCCCTCCACTTT. Translation gives CASRSNQGRDSPLHF.